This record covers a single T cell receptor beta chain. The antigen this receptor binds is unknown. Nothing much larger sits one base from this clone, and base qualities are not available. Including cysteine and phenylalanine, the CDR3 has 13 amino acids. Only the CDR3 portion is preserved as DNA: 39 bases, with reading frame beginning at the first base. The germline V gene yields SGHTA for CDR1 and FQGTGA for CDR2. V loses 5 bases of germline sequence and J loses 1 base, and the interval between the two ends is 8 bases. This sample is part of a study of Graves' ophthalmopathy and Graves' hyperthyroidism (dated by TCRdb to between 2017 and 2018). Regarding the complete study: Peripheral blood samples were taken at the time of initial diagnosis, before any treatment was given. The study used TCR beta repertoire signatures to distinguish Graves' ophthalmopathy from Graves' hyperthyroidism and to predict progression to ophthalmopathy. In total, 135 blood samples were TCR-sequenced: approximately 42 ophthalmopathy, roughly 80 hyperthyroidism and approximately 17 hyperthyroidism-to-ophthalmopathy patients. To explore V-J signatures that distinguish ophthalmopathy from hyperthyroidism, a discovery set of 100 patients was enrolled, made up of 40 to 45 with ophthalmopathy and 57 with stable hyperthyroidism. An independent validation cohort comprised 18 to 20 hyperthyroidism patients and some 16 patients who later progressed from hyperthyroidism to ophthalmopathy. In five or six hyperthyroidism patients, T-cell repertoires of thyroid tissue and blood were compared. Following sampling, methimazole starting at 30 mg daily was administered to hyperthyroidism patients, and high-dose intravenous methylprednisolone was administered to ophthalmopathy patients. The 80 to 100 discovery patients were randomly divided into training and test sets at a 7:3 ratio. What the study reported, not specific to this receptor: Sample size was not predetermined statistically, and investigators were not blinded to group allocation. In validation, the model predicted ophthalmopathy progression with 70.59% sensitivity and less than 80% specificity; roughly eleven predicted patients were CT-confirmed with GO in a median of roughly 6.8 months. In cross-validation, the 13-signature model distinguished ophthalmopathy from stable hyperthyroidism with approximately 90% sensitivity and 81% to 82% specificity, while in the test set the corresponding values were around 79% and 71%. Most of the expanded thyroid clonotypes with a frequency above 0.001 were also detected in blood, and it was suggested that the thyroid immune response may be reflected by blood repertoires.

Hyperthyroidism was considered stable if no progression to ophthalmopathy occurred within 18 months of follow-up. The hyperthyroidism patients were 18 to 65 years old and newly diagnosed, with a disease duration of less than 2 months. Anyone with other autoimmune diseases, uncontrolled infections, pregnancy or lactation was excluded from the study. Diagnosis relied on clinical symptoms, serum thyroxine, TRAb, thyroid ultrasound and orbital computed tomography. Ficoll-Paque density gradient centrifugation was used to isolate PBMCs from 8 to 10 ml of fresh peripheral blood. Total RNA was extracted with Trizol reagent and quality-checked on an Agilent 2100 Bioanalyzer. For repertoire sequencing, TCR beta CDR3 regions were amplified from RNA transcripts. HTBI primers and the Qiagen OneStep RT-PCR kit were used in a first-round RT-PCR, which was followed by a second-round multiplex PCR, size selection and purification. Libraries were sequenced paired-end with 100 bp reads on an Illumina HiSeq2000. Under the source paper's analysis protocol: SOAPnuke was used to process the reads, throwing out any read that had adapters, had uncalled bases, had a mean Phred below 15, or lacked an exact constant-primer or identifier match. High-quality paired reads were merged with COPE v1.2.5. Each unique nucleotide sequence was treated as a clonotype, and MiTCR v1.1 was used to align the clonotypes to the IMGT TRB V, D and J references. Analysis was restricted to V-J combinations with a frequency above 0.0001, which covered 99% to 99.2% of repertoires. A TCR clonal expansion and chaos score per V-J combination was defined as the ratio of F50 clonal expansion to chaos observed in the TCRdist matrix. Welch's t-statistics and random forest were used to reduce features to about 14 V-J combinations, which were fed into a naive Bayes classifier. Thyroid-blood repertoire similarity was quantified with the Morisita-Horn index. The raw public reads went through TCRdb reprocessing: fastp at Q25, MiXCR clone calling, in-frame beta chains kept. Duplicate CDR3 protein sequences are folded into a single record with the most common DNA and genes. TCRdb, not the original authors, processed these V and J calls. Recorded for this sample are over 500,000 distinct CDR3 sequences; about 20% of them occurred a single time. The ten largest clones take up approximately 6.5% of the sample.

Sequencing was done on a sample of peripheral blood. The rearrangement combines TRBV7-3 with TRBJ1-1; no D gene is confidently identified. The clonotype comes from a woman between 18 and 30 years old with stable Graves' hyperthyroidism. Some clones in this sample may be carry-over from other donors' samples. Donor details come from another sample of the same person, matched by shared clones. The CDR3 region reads CASSQQANTEAFF. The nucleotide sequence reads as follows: TGTGCCAGCAGCCAGCAGGCGAACACTGAAGCTTTCTTT.